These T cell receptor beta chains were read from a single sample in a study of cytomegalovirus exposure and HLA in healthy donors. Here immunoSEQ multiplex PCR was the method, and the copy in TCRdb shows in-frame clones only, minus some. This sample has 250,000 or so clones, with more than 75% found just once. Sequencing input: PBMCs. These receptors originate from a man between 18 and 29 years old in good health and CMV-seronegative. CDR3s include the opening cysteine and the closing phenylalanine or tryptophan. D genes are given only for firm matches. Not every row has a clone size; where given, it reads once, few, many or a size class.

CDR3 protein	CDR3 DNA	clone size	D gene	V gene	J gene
CASSLDRISNQPQHF	TGTGCCAGCAGCCTGGACAGGATTAGCAATCAGCCCCAGCATTTT	-	TRBD1	TRBV6-5	TRBJ1-5
CASSSVLVGQGYNEQFF	TGTGCCAGCAGCTCTGTCCTTGTGGGACAGGGGTACAATGAGCAGTTCTTC	-	TRBD1	TRBV7-6	TRBJ2-1
CASSSRAGTEAFF	TGTGCCAGCAGCTCAAGGGCGGGCACTGAAGCTTTCTTT	-	-	TRBV5-4	TRBJ1-1
CASSSGPYEQYF	TGTGCCAGCAGCTCGGGTCCTTACGAGCAGTACTTC	-	-	TRBV5-5	TRBJ2-7
CASRGGSNTGELFF	TGTGCCAGCCGCGGCGGAAGTAACACCGGGGAGCTGTTTTTT	-	-	TRBV6-1	TRBJ2-2
CASSPPSGTPNEQFF	TGTGCCAGCTCACCACCTAGCGGGACCCCCAATGAGCAGTTCTTC	-	TRBD2	TRBV18	TRBJ2-1
CASSFPGSNYGYTF	TGTGCCAGCAGTTTCCCAGGATCTAACTATGGCTACACCTTC	-	-	TRBV28	TRBJ1-2
CATRKGGGAFNQPQHF	TGTGCCACCAGAAAAGGTGGGGGGGCTTTCAATCAGCCCCAGCATTTT	-	-	TRBV15	TRBJ1-5
CASSPTGASTDTQYF	TGTGCCAGCAGTCCGACAGGGGCCAGCACAGATACGCAGTATTTT	-	TRBD1	TRBV5-4	TRBJ2-3
CASSRGGPGNEQFF	TGTGCCAGCAGCCGGGGGGGGCCGGGCAATGAGCAGTTCTTC	-	TRBD2	TRBV6-5	TRBJ2-1
CASSFLGTGQPQHF	TGCGCCAGCAGCTTTCTAGGAACCGGTCAGCCCCAGCATTTT	-	-	TRBV5-1	TRBJ1-5
CASSTQPRVTRYEQYF	TGCGCCAGCAGCACCCAACCCAGGGTTACGCGATACGAGCAGTACTTC	-	-	TRBV4-1	TRBJ2-7
CASSYGRNQPQHF	TGTGCCAGCAGTTACGGGCGCAATCAGCCCCAGCATTTT	-	-	TRBV6-5	TRBJ1-5
CASSQAWSSGNYEQYF	TGTGCCAGCAGCCAAGCTTGGTCTAGCGGGAACTACGAGCAGTACTTC	-	TRBD2	TRBV14	TRBJ2-7
CASSFSGVGQYF	TGTGCCAGCAGCTTCTCCGGAGTCGGGCAGTACTTC	once	-	TRBV5-8	TRBJ2-7
CASRGRNEQYF	TGTGCCAGCAGGGGGAGGAACGAGCAGTACTTC	-	-	TRBV2	TRBJ2-7